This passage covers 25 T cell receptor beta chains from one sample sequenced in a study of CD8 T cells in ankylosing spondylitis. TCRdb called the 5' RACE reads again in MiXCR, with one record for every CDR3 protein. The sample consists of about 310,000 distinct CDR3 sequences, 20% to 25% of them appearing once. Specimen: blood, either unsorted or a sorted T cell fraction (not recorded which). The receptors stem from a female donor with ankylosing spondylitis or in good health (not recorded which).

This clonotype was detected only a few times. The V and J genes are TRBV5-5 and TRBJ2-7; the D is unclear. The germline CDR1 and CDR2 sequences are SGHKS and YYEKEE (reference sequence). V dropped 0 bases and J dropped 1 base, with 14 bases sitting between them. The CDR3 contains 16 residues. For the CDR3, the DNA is TGTGCCAGCAGCTTGGCCAGGATCCCCAGGTCCTACGAGCAGTACTTC. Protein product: CASSLARIPRSYEQYF.

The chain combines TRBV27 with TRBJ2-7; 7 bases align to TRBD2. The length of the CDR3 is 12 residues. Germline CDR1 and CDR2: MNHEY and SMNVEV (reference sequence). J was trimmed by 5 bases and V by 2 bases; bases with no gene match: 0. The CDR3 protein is CASSLRGDEQYF. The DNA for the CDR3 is TGTGCCAGCAGTTTACGGGGGGACGAGCAGTACTTC.

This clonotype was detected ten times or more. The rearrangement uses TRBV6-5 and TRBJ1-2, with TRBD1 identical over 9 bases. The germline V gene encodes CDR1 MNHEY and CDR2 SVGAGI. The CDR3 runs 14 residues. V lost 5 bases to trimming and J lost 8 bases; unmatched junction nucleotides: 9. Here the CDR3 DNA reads TGTGCCAGCAGTCCCGGGACAGGGACGGGCGGCTACACCTTC. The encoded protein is CASSPGTGTGGYTF.

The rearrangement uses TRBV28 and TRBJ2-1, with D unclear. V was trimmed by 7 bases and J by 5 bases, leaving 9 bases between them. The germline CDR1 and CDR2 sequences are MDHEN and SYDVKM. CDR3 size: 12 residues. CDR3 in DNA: TGTGCCAGCATCGGACCTAACAATGAGCAGTTCTTC. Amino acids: CASIGPNNEQFF.

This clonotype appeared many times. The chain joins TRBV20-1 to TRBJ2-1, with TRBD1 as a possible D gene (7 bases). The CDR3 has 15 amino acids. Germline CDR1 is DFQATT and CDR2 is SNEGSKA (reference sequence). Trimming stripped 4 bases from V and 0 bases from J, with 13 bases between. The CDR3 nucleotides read TGCAGTGCTAAGGGGGGACAGACCTCCTACAATGAGCAGTTCTTC. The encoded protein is CSAKGGQTSYNEQFF.

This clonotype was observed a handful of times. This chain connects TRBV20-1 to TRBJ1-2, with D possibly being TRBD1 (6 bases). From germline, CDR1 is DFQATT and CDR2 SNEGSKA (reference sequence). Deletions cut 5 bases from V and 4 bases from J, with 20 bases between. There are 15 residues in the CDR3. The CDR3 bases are TGCAGTGCTTACACGAGACAGGCAGAGATCTATGGCTACACCTTC. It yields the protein CSAYTRQAEIYGYTF.

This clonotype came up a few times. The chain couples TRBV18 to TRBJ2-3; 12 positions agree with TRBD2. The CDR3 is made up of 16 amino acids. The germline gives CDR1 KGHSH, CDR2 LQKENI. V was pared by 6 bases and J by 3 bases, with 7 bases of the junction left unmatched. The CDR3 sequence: CASSLLAGGPTDTQYF. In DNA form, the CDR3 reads TGTGCCAGCTCCCTCCTAGCGGGAGGGCCTACAGATACGCAGTATTTT.

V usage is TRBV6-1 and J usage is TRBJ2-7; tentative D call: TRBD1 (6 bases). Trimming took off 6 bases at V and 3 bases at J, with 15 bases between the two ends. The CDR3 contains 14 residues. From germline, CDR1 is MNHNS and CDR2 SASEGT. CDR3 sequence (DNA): TGTGCCAGCAGCCTTGGTGGGACATACTACGAGCAGTACTTC. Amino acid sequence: CASSLGGTYYEQYF.

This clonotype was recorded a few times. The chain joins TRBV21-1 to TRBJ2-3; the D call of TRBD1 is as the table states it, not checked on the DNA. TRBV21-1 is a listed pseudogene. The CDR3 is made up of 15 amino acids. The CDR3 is CASVTGTGVTDTQYF. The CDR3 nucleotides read TGTGCCAGCGTAACCGGGACTGGGGTCACAGATACGCAGTATTTT.

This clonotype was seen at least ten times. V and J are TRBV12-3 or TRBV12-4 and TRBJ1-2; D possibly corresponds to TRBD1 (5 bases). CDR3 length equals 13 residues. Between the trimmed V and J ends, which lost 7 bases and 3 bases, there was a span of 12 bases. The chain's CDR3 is CASKGQRDYGYTF. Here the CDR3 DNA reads TGTGCCAGCAAAGGACAACGCGACTATGGCTACACCTTC.

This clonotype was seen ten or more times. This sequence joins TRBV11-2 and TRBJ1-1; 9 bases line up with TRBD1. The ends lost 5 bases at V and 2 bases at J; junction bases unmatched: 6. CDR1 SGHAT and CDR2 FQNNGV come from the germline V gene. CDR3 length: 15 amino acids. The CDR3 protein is CASSPRDRENTEAFF. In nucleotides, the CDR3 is TGTGCCAGCAGCCCGCGGGACAGGGAAAACACTGAAGCTTTCTTT.

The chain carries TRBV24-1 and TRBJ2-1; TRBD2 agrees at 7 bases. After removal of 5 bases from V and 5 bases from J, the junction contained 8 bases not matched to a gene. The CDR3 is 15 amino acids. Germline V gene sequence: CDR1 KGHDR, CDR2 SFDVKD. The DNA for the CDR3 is TGTGCCACCAGTGCCAATAGCGGGTACCACAATGAGCAGTTCTTC. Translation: CATSANSGYHNEQFF.

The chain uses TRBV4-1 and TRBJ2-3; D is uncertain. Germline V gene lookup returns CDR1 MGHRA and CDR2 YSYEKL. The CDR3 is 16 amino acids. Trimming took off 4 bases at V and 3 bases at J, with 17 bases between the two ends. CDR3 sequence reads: CASSPLPSLMTDTQYF. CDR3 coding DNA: TGCGCCAGCAGCCCCTTACCCAGTCTCATGACAGATACGCAGTATTTT.

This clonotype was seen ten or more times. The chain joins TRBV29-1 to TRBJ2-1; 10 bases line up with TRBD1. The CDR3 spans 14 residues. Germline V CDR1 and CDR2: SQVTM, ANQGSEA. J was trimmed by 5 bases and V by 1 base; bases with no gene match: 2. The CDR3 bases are TGCAGCGTTGAAGGGGGACAGGGGCACAATGAGCAGTTCTTC. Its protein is CSVEGGQGHNEQFF.

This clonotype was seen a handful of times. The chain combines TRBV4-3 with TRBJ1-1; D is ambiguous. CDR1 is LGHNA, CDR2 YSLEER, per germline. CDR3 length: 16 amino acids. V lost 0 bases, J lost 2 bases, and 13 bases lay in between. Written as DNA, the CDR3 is TGCGCCAGCAGCCAAGATAAGGGCCAGCGAAACACTGAAGCTTTCTTT. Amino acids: CASSQDKGQRNTEAFF.

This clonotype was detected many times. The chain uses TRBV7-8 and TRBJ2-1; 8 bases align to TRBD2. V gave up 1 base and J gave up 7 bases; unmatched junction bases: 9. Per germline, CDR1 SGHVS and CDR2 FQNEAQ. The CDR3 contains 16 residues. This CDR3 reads CASSLVREGRGNEQFF. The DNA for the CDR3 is TGTGCCAGCAGCTTAGTTCGGGAGGGCCGGGGTAATGAGCAGTTCTTC.

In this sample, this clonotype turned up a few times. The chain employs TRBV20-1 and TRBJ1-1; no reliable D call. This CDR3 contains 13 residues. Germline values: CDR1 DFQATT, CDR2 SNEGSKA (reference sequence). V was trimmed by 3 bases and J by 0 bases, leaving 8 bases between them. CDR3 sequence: CSARSQMNTEAFF. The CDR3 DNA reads TGCAGTGCTAGGTCACAGATGAACACTGAAGCTTTCTTT.

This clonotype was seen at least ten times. CDR3 sequence: CASSVGRGTEAFF. CDR3 nucleotides: TGTGCCAGCAGTGTAGGGCGGGGTACTGAAGCTTTCTTT. J is TRBJ1-1 and V is TRBV6-4; D gene unclear. Trimming left V 4 bases short and J 5 bases short, with 11 bases between. Per the germline V gene, CDR1 is MRHNA and CDR2 is SNTAGT. The CDR3 extends over 13 amino acids.

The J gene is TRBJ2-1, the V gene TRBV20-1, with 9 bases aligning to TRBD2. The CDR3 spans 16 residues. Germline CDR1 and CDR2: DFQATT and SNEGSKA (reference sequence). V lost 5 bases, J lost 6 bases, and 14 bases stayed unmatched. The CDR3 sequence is CSAPHQAGGLVNEQFF. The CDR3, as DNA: TGCAGTGCTCCACACCAAGCGGGAGGCCTCGTCAATGAGCAGTTCTTC.

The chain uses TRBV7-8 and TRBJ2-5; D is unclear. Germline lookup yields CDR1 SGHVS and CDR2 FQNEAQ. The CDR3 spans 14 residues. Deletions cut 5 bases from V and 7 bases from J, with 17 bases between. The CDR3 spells CASSQTRNNGTQYF. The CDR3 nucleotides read TGTGCCAGCAGCCAGACCAGAAACAACGGGACCCAGTACTTC.

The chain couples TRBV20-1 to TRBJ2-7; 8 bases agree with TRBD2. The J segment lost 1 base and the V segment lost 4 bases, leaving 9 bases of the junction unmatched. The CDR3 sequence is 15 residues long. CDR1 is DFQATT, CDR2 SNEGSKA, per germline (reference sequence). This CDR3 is CSAMSAGAASYEQYF. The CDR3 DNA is TGCAGTGCTATGTCAGCGGGAGCAGCGTCCTACGAGCAGTACTTC.

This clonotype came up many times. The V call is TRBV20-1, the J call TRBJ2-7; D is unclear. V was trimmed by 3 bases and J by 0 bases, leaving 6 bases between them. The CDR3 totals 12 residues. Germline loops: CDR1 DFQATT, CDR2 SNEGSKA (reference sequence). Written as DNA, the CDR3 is TGCAGTGCTAGGTGGCTCTCCTACGAGCAGTACTTC. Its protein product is CSARWLSYEQYF.

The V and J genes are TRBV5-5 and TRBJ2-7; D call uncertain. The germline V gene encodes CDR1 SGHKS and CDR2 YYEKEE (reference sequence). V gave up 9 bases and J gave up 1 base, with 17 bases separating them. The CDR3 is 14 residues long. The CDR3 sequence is CAIGSGRISYEQYF. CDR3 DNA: TGTGCCATCGGCTCTGGGCGGATTTCCTACGAGCAGTACTTC.

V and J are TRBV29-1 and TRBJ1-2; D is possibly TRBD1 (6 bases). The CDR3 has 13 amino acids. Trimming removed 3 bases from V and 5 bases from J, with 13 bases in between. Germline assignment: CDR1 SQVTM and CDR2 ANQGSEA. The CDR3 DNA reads TGCAGCGTTGATCGGGCAGGGGCTTATGGCTACACCTTC. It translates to CSVDRAGAYGYTF.

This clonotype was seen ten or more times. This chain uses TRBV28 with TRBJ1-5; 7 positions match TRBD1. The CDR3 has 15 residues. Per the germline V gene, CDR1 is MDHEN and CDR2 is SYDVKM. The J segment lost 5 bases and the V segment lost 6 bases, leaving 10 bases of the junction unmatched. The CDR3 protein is CASSRTGEGHQPQHF. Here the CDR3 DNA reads TGTGCCAGCAGCCGAACAGGGGAGGGTCATCAGCCCCAGCATTTT.